A single sample is the source of the 20 T cell receptor beta chains below, sequenced in a study of blood T cell repertoires in COVID-19. Clones were read by immunoSEQ multiplex PCR, and TCRdb kept only the in-frame ones, dropping some. The data hold more than 200,000 clones, with approximately 90% observed a single time. Material: peripheral blood. The receptors were gathered from a woman younger than 45 with COVID-19, enrolled during active disease.

CDR3 DNA sequence: TGTGCCAGCAGCTTAGTGTGGCGAGGCACCTCCTACAATGAGCAGTTCTTC. It translates to CASSLVWRGTSYNEQFF. The gene calls are TRBV11-2 and TRBJ2-1; D remains ambiguous. Germline assignment: CDR1 SGHAT and CDR2 FQNNGV. Trimming pared 1 base from V and 0 bases from J, leaving 13 bases between. The CDR3 loop spans 17 amino acids.

On this clone itself: This CDR3 is also generated by other DNA sequences in the sample. The CDR3 DNA is TGTGCCAGCAGTCCAGGGACAGGACGTCAGCCCCAGCATTTT. Translated, it gives CASSPGTGRQPQHF. This sequence joins TRBV27 and TRBJ1-5, with 8 bases lining up with TRBD1. This CDR3 has 14 residues. J gave up 6 bases and V 5 bases, and 6 bases lay outside the gene matches. The germline gives CDR1 MNHEY, CDR2 SMNVEV (reference sequence).

The V gene is TRBV4-3, the J gene TRBJ1-5; perhaps TRBD1 as D (6 bases). The CDR3 consists of 15 residues. V lost 8 bases to trimming and J lost 2 bases, with 16 bases between them. From germline, CDR1 is LGHNA and CDR2 YSLEER. CDR3 in amino acids: CASATNRERNQPQHF. The CDR3 DNA reads as TGCGCCAGCGCTACCAACAGGGAACGCAATCAGCCCCAGCATTTT.

This clone was seen just once. The V and J genes are TRBV3-1 (or the pseudogene TRBV3-2) and TRBJ2-3, with TRBD1 identical over 10 bases. The germline gives CDR1 LGHDT, CDR2 YNNKEL (reference sequence). The J segment lost 1 base and the V segment lost 0 bases, leaving 4 bases of the junction unmatched. The CDR3 totals 17 residues. CDR3 DNA sequence: TGTGCCAGCAGCCAAGATTTTGGGACAGGGGGCACAGATACGCAGTATTTT. This translates into CASSQDFGTGGTDTQYF.

The genes are TRBV3-1 (or the pseudogene TRBV3-2) and TRBJ1-2; TRBD1 is a possible D gene (6 bases). From germline, CDR1 is LGHDT and CDR2 YNNKEL (reference sequence). V was clipped by 4 bases and J by 6 bases, with 21 bases between them. The CDR3 consists of 16 residues. The CDR3 spells CASSPHRDWPRDGYTF. The CDR3 DNA follows: TGTGCCAGCAGCCCTCACAGGGATTGGCCCCGGGATGGCTACACCTTC.

This sequence joins TRBV10-2 and TRBJ2-5; 8 nucleotides line up with TRBD1. The CDR3 totals 13 residues. In germline, CDR1 is WSHSY, CDR2 SAAADI. J gave up 5 bases and V 6 bases, and 5 bases lay outside the gene matches. The CDR3 loop reads CASRRGQGETQYF. CDR3 in DNA: TGCGCCAGCAGACGAGGACAGGGCGAGACCCAGTACTTC.

The chain employs TRBV6-5 and TRBJ1-2; a weak D match, TRBD1 (5 bases). The length of the CDR3 is 12 residues. V lost 6 bases, J lost 4 bases, and 9 bases lay in between. CDR1 MNHEY and CDR2 SVGAGI come from the germline V gene. The DNA of the CDR3 is TGTGCCAGCAGACCCGGGGGCTATGGCTACACCTTC. Translated: CASRPGGYGYTF.

This chain joins TRBV29-1 and TRBJ2-2; D might be TRBD1 (6 bases). The CDR3 covers 16 residues. Trimming took 0 bases from V and 0 from J, leaving 11 bases between them. Germline V gene sequence: CDR1 SQVTM, CDR2 ANQGSEA. DNA of the CDR3: TGCAGCGTTGAAGATCAATACAGGGCGAACACCGGGGAGCTGTTTTTT. It specifies CSVEDQYRANTGELFF.

This clone was recorded only once. The V call is TRBV7-9, the J call TRBJ1-4; D unclear. The V end was cut by 3 bases, the J end by 8 bases, with 7 bases between. This CDR3 is 12 amino acids long. Looked up from germline, CDR1 is SEHNR and CDR2 is FQNEAQ (reference sequence). CDR3 coding DNA: TGTGCCAGCAGCTTCTCGAGGGAAAAACTGTTTTTT. Translated, it gives CASSFSREKLFF.

The chain recombines TRBV7-2 with TRBJ2-1; TRBD2 matches at 7 bases. The trim removed 5 bases at V and 10 bases at J, leaving 11 bases unmatched. The CDR3 is 14 residues long. Germline CDR1 reads SGHTA; CDR2 reads FQGNSA. The CDR3 DNA reads TGTGCCAGCAGCCCCGGGAGGAGGGGTCGGGAGCAGTTCTTC. It translates to CASSPGRRGREQFF.

The gene calls are TRBV4-2 and TRBJ2-5; 9 bases align to TRBD2. The ends lost 0 bases at V and 8 bases at J; junction bases unmatched: 7. The CDR3 runs to 15 residues. Germline values: CDR1 LGHNA, CDR2 YNFKEQ. The CDR3 nucleotides read TGTGCCAGCAGCCAAGATCTGGTAGCGGGGGTAACCCAGTACTTC. It encodes CASSQDLVAGVTQYF.

The chain recombines TRBV29-1 with TRBJ2-7; D perhaps matches TRBD2 (5 bases). There are 13 residues in the CDR3. Trimming took off 2 bases at V and 0 bases at J, with 8 bases between the two ends. Per germline, CDR1 SQVTM and CDR2 ANQGSEA. The CDR3 DNA is TGCAGCGTTGAACCGGGGAACTCCTACGAGCAGTACTTC. Translating it yields CSVEPGNSYEQYF.

This chain joins TRBV28 and TRBJ2-7; 9 nucleotides match TRBD2. The CDR3 extends over 15 amino acids. CDR1 and CDR2 from the germline V gene are MDHEN and SYDVKM. Trimming at V came to 3 bases and at J to 7 bases, leaving 10 bases not matched to a gene. The CDR3, as DNA: TGTGCCAGCAGTTTTAGGGGACTAGCCGTCAATGAGCAGTACTTC. It translates to CASSFRGLAVNEQYF. The whole variable domain, filled in from reference TRBV28 and TRBJ2-7, reads DVKVTQSSRYLVKRTGEKVFLECVQDMDHENMFWYRQDPGLGLRLIYFSYDVKMKEKGDIPEGYSVSREKKERFSLILESASTNQTSMYLCASSFRGLAVNEQYFGPGTRLTVT.

The V and J genes are TRBV14 and TRBJ2-5; possibly TRBD1 for D (5 bases). The germline V gene encodes CDR1 SGHDN and CDR2 FVKESK. The germline V and J ends were trimmed by 1 base and 2 bases, with 11 bases remaining between them. This CDR3 has 15 residues. The CDR3 DNA reads TGTGCCAGCAGCCAAGTTTCTGGACATCAAGAGACCCAGTACTTC. As protein: CASSQVSGHQETQYF. Complete variable domain (other parts from reference TRBV14 and TRBJ2-5): EAGVTQFPSHSVIEKGQTVTLRCDPISGHDNLYWYRRVMGKEIKFLLHFVKESKQDESGMPNNRFLAERTGGTYSTLKVQPAELEDSGVYFCASSQVSGHQETQYFGPGTRLLVL.

The V and J genes are TRBV5-1 and TRBJ1-4, with a tentative D call TRBD1 (5 bases). Germline values: CDR1 SGHRS, CDR2 YFSETQ. CDR3 length equals 16 residues. The V gene lost 0 bases and the J gene lost 3 bases, with 12 bases spanning the gap. CDR3 DNA sequence: TGCGCCAGCAGCTTGGGACAGTTACACCCTAATGAAAAACTGTTTTTT. The encoded protein is CASSLGQLHPNEKLFF.

This sequence joins TRBV6-6 and TRBJ1-1, with TRBD1 identical over 7 bases. Trimming removed 6 bases from V and 4 bases from J; junction bases left unmatched: 11. CDR3 size: 15 residues. Germline V lookup: CDR1 MNHNY, CDR2 SVGAGI (reference sequence). The CDR3 here is CASSPYSGGGTEAFF. The CDR3 DNA is TGTGCCAGCAGCCCATACTCAGGGGGTGGCACTGAAGCTTTCTTT.

The chain uses TRBV4-1 and TRBJ1-5, with 9 bases that match TRBD1. CDR1 MGHRA and CDR2 YSYEKL come from the germline V gene. The CDR3 runs to 15 residues. Trimming took 3 bases from V and 7 from J; bases not matched to a gene: 7. CDR3 amino acids: CASSHVTGGGQPQHF. CDR3 bases: TGCGCCAGCAGCCATGTTACAGGGGGCGGACAGCCCCAGCATTTT.

This clone was observed many times. The chain is built from TRBV9 and TRBJ2-2, with D possibly matching TRBD1 (5 bases). CDR3 length equals 13 residues. Germline V gene data show CDR1 as SGDLS and CDR2 as YYNGEE. The V end lost 5 bases, the J end lost 2 bases, and 7 bases lay between the germline ends. CDR3: CASRQGNTGELFF. The CDR3 bases are TGTGCCAGCAGGCAGGGCAACACCGGGGAGCTGTTTTTT.

This clone was observed many times. The V gene is TRBV6-4, the J gene TRBJ2-3; the match to TRBD1 covers 7 bases. The CDR3 consists of 16 residues. Germline lookup yields CDR1 MRHNA and CDR2 SNTAGT. J was trimmed by 0 bases and V by 6 bases; bases with no gene match: 9. The CDR3 region has the DNA TGTGCCAGCAGCCTAACAGGGGCTGCTAGCACAGATACGCAGTATTTT. Translated, it gives CASSLTGAASTDTQYF.

This clone was seen only once. The chain couples TRBV28 to TRBJ1-1; 8 bases are shared with TRBD1. CDR1 is MDHEN and CDR2 is SYDVKM in the germline V gene. The CDR3 runs 18 residues. With 5 bases clipped from V and 0 bases from J, the junction kept 14 bases outside the gene matches. The CDR3 nucleotides are TGTGCCAGCAGTCTCGACAGGGGCGGGTGGAACATGAACACTGAAGCTTTCTTT. Amino acid sequence: CASSLDRGGWNMNTEAFF.